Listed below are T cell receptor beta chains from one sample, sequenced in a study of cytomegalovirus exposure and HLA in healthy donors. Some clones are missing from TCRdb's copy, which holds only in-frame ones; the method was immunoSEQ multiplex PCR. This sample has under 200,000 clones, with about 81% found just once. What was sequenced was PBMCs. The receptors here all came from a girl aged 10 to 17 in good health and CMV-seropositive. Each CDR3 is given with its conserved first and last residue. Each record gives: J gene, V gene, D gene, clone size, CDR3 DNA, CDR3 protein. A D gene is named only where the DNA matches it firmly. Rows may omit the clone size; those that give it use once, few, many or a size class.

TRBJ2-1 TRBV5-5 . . TGTGCCAGCAGCTTGACTGTCTTGCTCAATGAGCAGTTCTTC CASSLTVLLNEQFF
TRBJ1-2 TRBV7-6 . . TGTGCCAGCAGCTCCCACGGTAACCGGGGACAAATCTATGGCTACACCTTC CASSSHGNRGQIYGYTF
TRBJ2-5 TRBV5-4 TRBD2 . TGTGCCAGCAGCTTGCGTCTCTCTAGCGGGATAGAGACCCAGTACTTC CASSLRLSSGIETQYF
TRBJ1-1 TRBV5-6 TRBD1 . TGTGCCAGCAGCTACGGGGACAGAAACATGAACACTGAAGCTTTCTTT CASSYGDRNMNTEAFF
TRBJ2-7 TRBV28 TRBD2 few TGTGCCAGCAGGACGACTAGCGGGACCTACGAGCAGTACTTC CASRTTSGTYEQYF
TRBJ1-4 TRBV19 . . TGTGCCAGTAGTGGTATGCAGGCCGGGAGTGAAAAACTGTTTTTT CASSGMQAGSEKLFF
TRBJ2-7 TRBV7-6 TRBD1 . TGTGCCAGCAGCTTAGCTGTTCCCGGAGACAGGGGATCCTACGAGCAGTACTTC CASSLAVPGDRGSYEQYF
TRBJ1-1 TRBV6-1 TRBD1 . TGTGCCAGCGATCGGGAACAGGGGTTTGACACTGAAGCTTTCTTT CASDREQGFDTEAFF
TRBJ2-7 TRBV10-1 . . TGCGCCAGCAGTAAGGGGGATTTCCAAGAGCAGTACTTC CASSKGDFQEQYF
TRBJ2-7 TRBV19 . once TGTGCCAGTAGTGCGGGCCCCTCCTACGAGCAGTACTTC CASSAGPSYEQYF
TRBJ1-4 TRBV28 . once TGTGCCAGCAGATCTGGGGGAGGGGAAAAACTGTTTTTT CASRSGGGEKLFF
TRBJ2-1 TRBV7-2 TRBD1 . TGTGCCAGCAGCCTGACAGGGCTTAGCTCCTACAATGAGCAGTTCTTC CASSLTGLSSYNEQFF
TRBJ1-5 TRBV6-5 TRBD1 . TGTGCCAGCAGTTACGGGACAGGCAGCAATCAGCCCCAGCATTTT CASSYGTGSNQPQHF
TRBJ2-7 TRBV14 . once TGTGCCAGCAGCCAAGATCTCACAAACTACGAGCAGTACTTC CASSQDLTNYEQYF
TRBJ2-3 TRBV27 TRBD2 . TGTGCCAGCAGCAGACTAGCGGGGACGGTGGATACGCAGTATTTT CASSRLAGTVDTQYF
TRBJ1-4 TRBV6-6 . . TGTGCCAGCAGTCCGCGCGTGACTAATGAAAAACTGTTTTTT CASSPRVTNEKLFF
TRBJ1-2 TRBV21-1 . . TGTGCCAGCAGGGAAACAGGGGCTAAAAGCTATGGCTACACCTTC CASRETGAKSYGYTF
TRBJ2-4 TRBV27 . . TGTGCCAGCAGTGCCACAGGGATAGCCAAAAACATTCAGTACTTC CASSATGIAKNIQYF
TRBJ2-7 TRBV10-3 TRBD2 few TGCGCCATCAGCGAAGGACTAGCGGGAGGAAACGAGCAGTACTTC CAISEGLAGGNEQYF
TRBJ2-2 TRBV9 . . TGTGCCAGCAGCGCCACCGGAGGGGGCGGTACCGGGGAGCTGTTTTTT CASSATGGGGTGELFF
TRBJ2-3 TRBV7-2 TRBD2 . TGTGCCAGCAGCGAAAGACTAGCGGGAGCTGCAGATACGCAGTATTTT CASSERLAGAADTQYF
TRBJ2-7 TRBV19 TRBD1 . TGTGCCAGTAGAAGGGACAGCCCCTACGAGCAGTACTTC CASRRDSPYEQYF
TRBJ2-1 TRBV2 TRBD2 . TGTGCCAGCCGCGGACTAGCGGACTCCTACAATGAGCAGTTCTTC CASRGLADSYNEQFF
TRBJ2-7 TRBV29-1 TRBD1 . TGCAGCGTTGCGGGACAGTACTCCTACGAGCAGTACTTC CSVAGQYSYEQYF
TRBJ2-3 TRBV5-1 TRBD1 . TGCGCCAGCAGCGTAGCAGGGGGCGCGAAAACAGATACGCAGTATTTT CASSVAGGAKTDTQYF
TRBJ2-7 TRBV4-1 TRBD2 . TGCGCCAGCCGAACTGCAGCGGGGGGGCTGGGGGAGCAGTACTTC CASRTAAGGLGEQYF
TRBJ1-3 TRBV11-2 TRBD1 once TGTGCCAGCAGCGAGGGACAGACCGGAAACACCATATATTTT CASSEGQTGNTIYF
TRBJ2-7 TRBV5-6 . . TGTGCCAGCAGCTTAGGACCACCAAGGGGCTACGAGCAGTACTTC CASSLGPPRGYEQYF
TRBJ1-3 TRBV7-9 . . TGTGCCAGCAGCTTCGCGCCCTCTGGAAACACCATATATTTT CASSFAPSGNTIYF
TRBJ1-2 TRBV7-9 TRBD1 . TGTGCCAGTGAAAAGGGACAGGGGCACTATGGCTACACCTTC CASEKGQGHYGYTF
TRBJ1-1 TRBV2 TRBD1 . TGTGCCAGCAGTGCTGACGTGATGTTCCCGACAGGGGGCATCCTCATGAACACTGAAGCTTTCTTT CASSADVMFPTGGILMNTEAFF
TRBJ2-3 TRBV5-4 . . TGTGCCAGCAGCTCAACATACACAGATACGCAGTATTTT CASSSTYTDTQYF
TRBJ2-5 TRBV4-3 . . TGCGCCAGCAGCCAAGAGCAGGGGGAGACCCAGTACTTC CASSQEQGETQYF
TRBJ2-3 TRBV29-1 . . TGCAGCGCCCGTATTGTTAGCACAGATACGCAGTATTTT CSARIVSTDTQYF
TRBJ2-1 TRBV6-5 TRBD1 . TGTGCCAGCAGTTACTCACCAGGGGGAAATGAGCAGTTCTTC CASSYSPGGNEQFF
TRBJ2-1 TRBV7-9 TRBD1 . TGTGCCAGCAGAAGACAGGGTTCTGTTGAGCAGTTCTTC CASRRQGSVEQFF
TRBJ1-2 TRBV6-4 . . TGTGCCAGCAGTGACTCGATAGGTAACCCAGGGGGCTACACCTTC CASSDSIGNPGGYTF
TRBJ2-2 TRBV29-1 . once TGCAGCGTTGAATCTGGGGAGCTGTTTTTT CSVESGELFF
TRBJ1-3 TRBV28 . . TGTGCCAGCAGTTTGGACTTTAGAAACACCATATATTTT CASSLDFRNTIYF
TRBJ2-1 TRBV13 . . TGTGCCAGCAGCTTAGGGCCTCCCTACTCTAGAGAATTCTACAATGAGCAGTTCTTC CASSLGPPYSREFYNEQFF
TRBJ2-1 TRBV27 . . TGTGCCAGCAGTCTTACCCGGCTAGGCGCTGGTGAGCAGTTCTTC CASSLTRLGAGEQFF
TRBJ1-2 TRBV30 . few TGTGCCTGGAAATTGGGGGGTACCCCCAACTATGGCTACACCTTC CAWKLGGTPNYGYTF
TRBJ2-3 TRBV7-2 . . TGTGCCAGCTCAGGCGGGATTCGGGATACGCAGTATTTT CASSGGIRDTQYF
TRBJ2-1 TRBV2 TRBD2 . TGTGCCAGCAGTAGGGGACTAGCGGGGGCTCTTAGCTACAATGAGCAGTTCTTC CASSRGLAGALSYNEQFF
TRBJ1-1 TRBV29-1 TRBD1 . TGCAGCGTTATACTGACAGGGGGCCTGAACACTGAAGCTTTCTTT CSVILTGGLNTEAFF
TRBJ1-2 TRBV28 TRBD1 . TGTGCCAGCACCACGCGGAGGGGGCGCTACTATGGCTACACCTTC CASTTRRGRYYGYTF
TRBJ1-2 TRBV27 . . TGTGCCAGCAGTTTATCGGACAGAGACTATGGCTACACCTTC CASSLSDRDYGYTF
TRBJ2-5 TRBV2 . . TGCTCTATAGACCTCCCGGGGGAAGAGACCCAGTACTTC CSIDLPGEETQYF
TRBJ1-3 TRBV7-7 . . TGTGCTAGCAGCCCAATAGGGGATTCTGGAAACACCATATATTTT CASSPIGDSGNTIYF